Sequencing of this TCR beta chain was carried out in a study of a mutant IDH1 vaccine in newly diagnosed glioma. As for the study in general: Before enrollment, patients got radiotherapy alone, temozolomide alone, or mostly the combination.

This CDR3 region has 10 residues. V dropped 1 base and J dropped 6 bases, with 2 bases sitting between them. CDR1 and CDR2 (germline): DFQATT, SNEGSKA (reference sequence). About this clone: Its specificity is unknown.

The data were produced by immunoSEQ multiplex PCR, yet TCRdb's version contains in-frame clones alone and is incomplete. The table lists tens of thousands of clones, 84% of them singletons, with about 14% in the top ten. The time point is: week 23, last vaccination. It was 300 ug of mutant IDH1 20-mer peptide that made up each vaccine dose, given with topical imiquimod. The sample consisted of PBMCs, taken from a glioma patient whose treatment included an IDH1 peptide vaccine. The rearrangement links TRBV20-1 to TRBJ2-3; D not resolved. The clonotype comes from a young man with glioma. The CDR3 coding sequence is TGCAGTGCTAGAGCGGATACGCAGTATTTT. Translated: CSARADTQYF.